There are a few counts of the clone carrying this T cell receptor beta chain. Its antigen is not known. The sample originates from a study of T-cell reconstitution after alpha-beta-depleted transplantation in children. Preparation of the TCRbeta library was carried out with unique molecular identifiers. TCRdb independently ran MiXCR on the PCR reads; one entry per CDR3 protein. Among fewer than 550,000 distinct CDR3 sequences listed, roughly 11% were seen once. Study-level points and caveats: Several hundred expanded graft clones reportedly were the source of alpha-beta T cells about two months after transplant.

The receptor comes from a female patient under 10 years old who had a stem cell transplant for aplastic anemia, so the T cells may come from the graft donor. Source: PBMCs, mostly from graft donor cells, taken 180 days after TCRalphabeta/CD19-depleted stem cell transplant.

CDR3 in amino acids: CASSVYGGGSYNEQFF. Written as DNA, the CDR3 is TGTGCCAGCAGCGTTTACGGGGGAGGTTCCTACAATGAGCAGTTCTTC. The rearrangement links TRBV9 to TRBJ2-1; a possible D gene is TRBD2 (6 bases). The germline V and J ends were trimmed by 2 bases and 1 base, with 13 bases remaining between them. CDR1 is SGDLS and CDR2 is YYNGEE in the germline V gene. CDR3 length equals 16 residues.